Listed below are T cell receptor beta chains from one sample, sequenced in a study of T-cell reconstitution after alpha-beta-depleted transplantation in children. TCRdb fed the PCR reads into MiXCR, producing one record per CDR3 protein. The table lists approximately 270,000 distinct CDR3 sequences, more than 20% of them singletons. Sequences were derived from PBMCs, mostly from graft donor cells, sampled 360 days after TCRalphabeta/CD19-depleted stem cell transplant. The receptors stem from a female patient aged 2-10 years who had a stem cell transplant for congenital amegakaryocytic thrombocytopenia, so the T cells may come from the graft donor. Each CDR3 is given with its conserved first and last residue. D genes are given only for firm matches. The size of a clone is reported for some rows only, either as once, few or many, or as a class for expanded clones.

v_gene	d_gene	j_gene	abundance	CDR3aa	CDR3nt
TRBV7-9	.	TRBJ2-5	.	CASSLGSPYREETQYF	TGTGCCAGCAGCTTAGGGTCCCCCTACAGAGAAGAGACCCAGTACTTC
TRBV20-1	.	TRBJ2-7	few	CSANTGIYEQYF	TGCAGTGCTAACACAGGGATCTACGAGCAGTACTTC
TRBV10-3	.	TRBJ1-5	few	CAISEGSISQPNQPQHF	TGTGCCATCAGTGAGGGTTCAATAAGTCAACCCAATCAGCCCCAGCATTTT
TRBV12-3/TRBV12-4	.	TRBJ1-5	once	CASSLGLLTNQPQHF	TGTGCCAGCAGTTTAGGACTGCTGACCAATCAGCCCCAGCATTTT
TRBV4-3	.	TRBJ2-7	.	CASSRNGPQGYEQYF	TGCGCCAGCAGCCGAAATGGGCCACAGGGCTACGAGCAGTACTTC
TRBV20-1	TRBD2	TRBJ2-7	few	CSARGGLGLAFQGDEQYF	TGCAGTGCCCGGGGGGGCCTGGGACTAGCATTCCAAGGTGACGAGCAGTACTTC
TRBV15	.	TRBJ2-7	.	CATSGPLGAPYEQYF	TGTGCCACCAGCGGACCCCTAGGTGCTCCCTACGAGCAGTACTTC
TRBV5-6	TRBD2	TRBJ2-5	.	CASSLMTSSYQETQYF	TGTGCCAGCAGCTTGATGACTAGCTCGTACCAAGAGACCCAGTACTTC
TRBV28	.	TRBJ1-5	few	CASIVKPQHF	TGTGCCAGCATAGTTAAACCCCAGCATTTT
TRBV12-3/TRBV12-4	.	TRBJ2-1	.	CASSLAIYNEQFF	TGTGCCAGCAGTTTAGCTATTTACAATGAGCAGTTCTTC
TRBV20-1	TRBD1	TRBJ2-7	.	CSAGQVAGYEQYF	TGCAGTGCTGGACAGGTTGCGGGCTACGAGCAGTACTTC
TRBV20-1	.	TRBJ2-3	.	CSAAPKPSFTTDTQYF	TGCAGTGCTGCTCCGAAACCCTCCTTTACCACAGATACGCAGTATTTT
TRBV2	.	TRBJ2-4	few	CASSVRVLAKNIQYF	TGTGCCAGCAGTGTAAGGGTGTTAGCCAAAAACATTCAGTACTTC
TRBV29-1	.	TRBJ1-1	.	CSVLDGNTEAFF	TGCAGCGTTCTGGACGGGAACACTGAAGCTTTCTTT
TRBV10-3	.	TRBJ1-5	.	CAIDQSNQPQHF	TGTGCCATCGATCAGAGCAATCAGCCCCAGCATTTT
TRBV5-1	TRBD1	TRBJ2-1	.	CASSYSGTGCFRSYNEQFF	TGCGCCAGCAGCTACTCCGGGACAGGGTGTTTTCGGTCCTACAATGAGCAGTTCTTC
TRBV6-5	.	TRBJ1-2	few	CASSRYLGNYGYTF	TGTGCCAGCAGTCGTTACCTCGGTAACTATGGCTACACCTTC
TRBV2	.	TRBJ1-4	.	CASREHVEKLFF	TGTGCCAGCAGGGAGCATGTTGAAAAACTGTTTTTT
TRBV29-1	TRBD1	TRBJ2-3	.	CSEGQGSTDTQYF	TGCAGCGAGGGACAGGGGAGCACAGATACGCAGTATTTT
TRBV12-3/TRBV12-4	.	TRBJ2-2	many	CASSLLELFF	TGTGCCAGCAGTTTGTTAGAGCTGTTTTTT
TRBV30	TRBD1	TRBJ1-4	.	CAWSVPGTANEKLFF	TGTGCCTGGAGTGTACCTGGGACAGCTAATGAAAAACTGTTTTTT
TRBV27	.	TRBJ2-3	few	CASSLAALPDTQYF	TGTGCCAGCAGTTTGGCAGCATTACCAGATACGCAGTATTTT
TRBV4-1	TRBD2	TRBJ2-2	few	CASSQRLAGGTGELFF	TGCGCCAGCAGCCAAAGACTAGCGGGCGGCACCGGGGAGCTGTTTTTT
TRBV29-1	.	TRBJ2-1	many	CSVVRAGRNEQFF	TGCAGCGTTGTAAGGGCTGGTAGGAATGAGCAGTTCTTC
TRBV12-3/TRBV12-4	TRBD1	TRBJ2-3	.	CASSLIQGADADTQYF	TGTGCCAGCAGTTTAATACAGGGGGCGGACGCAGATACGCAGTATTTT
TRBV5-8	.	TRBJ1-2	many	CASRVRSGDGYTF	TGTGCCAGCAGGGTACGGAGTGGGGATGGCTACACCTTC
TRBV27	.	TRBJ2-2	few	CASSPFQAENTGELFF	TGTGCCAGCAGCCCCTTCCAGGCCGAAAACACCGGGGAGCTGTTTTTT
TRBV18	.	TRBJ1-5	.	CASSPAGHGNQPQHF	TGTGCCAGCTCACCGGCGGGTCACGGCAATCAGCCCCAGCATTTT
TRBV20-1	.	TRBJ2-7	few	CSASGSHEQYF	TGCAGTGCTAGCGGGAGCCACGAGCAGTACTTC
TRBV5-1	.	TRBJ2-7	few	CASSLDSRYEQYF	TGCGCCAGCAGCTTGGATAGCCGCTACGAGCAGTACTTC
TRBV4-3	.	TRBJ2-4	.	CASSQEAAGMGAKNIQYF	TGCGCCAGCAGCCAAGAGGCAGCAGGGATGGGGGCCAAAAACATTCAGTACTTC
TRBV9	TRBD2	TRBJ2-5	few	CASSVTGTREETQYF	TGTGCCAGCAGCGTTACCGGGACTAGGGAAGAGACCCAGTACTTC
TRBV28	.	TRBJ1-5	.	CASSLYNQPQHF	TGTGCCAGCAGTTTGTATAACCAGCCCCAGCATTTT
TRBV20-1	.	TRBJ1-1	.	CSALREQMNTEAFF	TGCAGTGCTTTACGTGAACAAATGAACACTGAAGCTTTCTTT
TRBV15	.	TRBJ2-2	many	CATSSGSTGELFF	TGTGCCACCAGCAGCGGGAGCACCGGGGAGCTGTTTTTT
TRBV30	.	TRBJ2-7	few	CAWGQTSLPYEQYF	TGTGCCTGGGGCCAGACATCGCTCCCCTACGAGCAGTACTTC
TRBV6-1	.	TRBJ1-5	few	CASSPTGINQPQHF	TGTGCCAGCAGTCCAACAGGGATCAATCAGCCCCAGCATTTT
TRBV12-3/TRBV12-4	.	TRBJ2-2	many	CASSEEVPNTGELFF	TGTGCCAGCAGTGAGGAGGTTCCGAACACCGGGGAGCTGTTTTTT
TRBV7-2	.	TRBJ2-6	.	CASSLASLQTHSGANVLTF	TGTGCCAGCAGCTTAGCTTCGTTACAGACCCACTCTGGGGCCAACGTCCTGACTTTC
TRBV6-1	TRBD1	TRBJ1-1	few	CASSEVIDRGLSEAFF	TGTGCCAGCAGTGAAGTAATCGACAGGGGGCTATCTGAAGCTTTCTTT
TRBV5-1	.	TRBJ2-2	.	CASSAALNTGELFF	TGCGCCAGCAGCGCGGCCCTGAACACCGGGGAGCTGTTTTTT
TRBV18	.	TRBJ1-2	.	CASSLIPLQGTNYGYTF	TGTGCCAGCTCCCTAATCCCCTTACAGGGAACTAACTATGGCTACACCTTC
TRBV7-9	.	TRBJ1-1	few	CASSPYLGGAGGAFF	TGTGCCAGCAGCCCTTACCTGGGGGGGGCTGGCGGAGCTTTCTTT
TRBV19	.	TRBJ2-6	.	CASSPQAISGANVLTF	TGTGCCAGTAGCCCCCAGGCGATCTCTGGGGCCAACGTCCTGACTTTC
TRBV7-8	.	TRBJ2-1	.	CASSLAGARGNEQFF	TGTGCCAGCAGCTTAGCGGGAGCCAGGGGTAATGAGCAGTTCTTC
TRBV15	TRBD1	TRBJ1-3	few	CATSSASWDRRNTIYF	TGTGCCACCAGCTCCGCGAGTTGGGACAGAAGAAACACCATATATTTT
TRBV7-2	.	TRBJ1-5	.	CASSRMDQPQHF	TGTGCCAGCAGCCGCATGGATCAGCCCCAGCATTTT
TRBV20-1	.	TRBJ2-1	.	CSAGGRYNEQFF	TGCAGTGCTGGCGGGCGGTACAATGAGCAGTTCTTC
TRBV12-3/TRBV12-4	TRBD2	TRBJ2-2	many	CASSGLAGGAGELFF	TGTGCCAGCAGTGGACTAGCGGGGGGTGCCGGGGAGCTGTTTTTT